This T cell receptor (beta chain) came from a study of identical twins. Overall study results and limits: While abundant cord blood beta clonotypes carried fewer insertions, memory repertoires showed no such pattern. Out-of-frame TCR alpha sharing in monozygotic twins exceeded recombination model predictions.

Healthy Caucasians, and only they, were the donors. In this sample, this clonotype turned up a few times. The antigen is not known. The CDR3 consists of 14 residues. V was shortened by 3 bases and J by 2 bases, with 11 bases between the two germline ends. The V gene's germline CDR1 is MGHRA and CDR2 YSYEKL. Via MiXCR, TCRdb re-called the 5' RACE reads, giving one row per CDR3 protein. The sample carries about 480,000 distinct CDR3 sequences, 12% to 15% recorded once. These records were also assigned to another study, of yellow fever vaccine responses in identical twins.

Specimen: CD4+ T cells sorted from blood. The clonotype comes from a woman younger than 30 in good health. The V gene is TRBV4-1, the J gene TRBJ2-7; D uncertain. Here the CDR3 DNA reads TGCGCCAGCAGCCAGAATTCATCCCCCTACGAGCAGTACTTC. Translating it yields CASSQNSSPYEQYF.